This record covers a single T cell receptor (beta chain). What it binds is unknown. This sample was taken from a study of a mutant IDH1 vaccine in newly diagnosed glioma. Study context: The study started vaccination 4-6 weeks after radiotherapy alone, or with temozolomide cycles.

The time point denotes: week 35, safety follow-up. Every single dose of the vaccine, 300 ug of mutant IDH1 20-mer peptide, came with topical imiquimod. Germline V lookup: CDR1 SGDLS, CDR2 YYNGEE. The CDR3 sequence is 13 residues long. V lost 0 bases and J 4 bases, leaving 4 bases between the germline ends. Assay used: immunoSEQ multiplex PCR; TCRdb lists only in-frame clones, some missing. The sample shows tens of thousands of clones, 88% of them seen only once. The TCR originated in a woman in her thirties or forties with glioma. This material consisted of PBMCs, taken from a glioma patient whose treatment included an IDH1 peptide vaccine. The chain employs TRBV9 and TRBJ1-4; D is unclear. CDR3 DNA: TGTGCCAGCAGCGTAGGACTTAATGAAAAACTGTTTTTT. Translation: CASSVGLNEKLFF. Full variable domain (outside the CDR3, taken from reference TRBV9 and TRBJ1-4): DSGVTQTPKHLITATGQRVTLRCSPRSGDLSVYWYQQSLDQGLQFLIQYYNGEERAKGNILERFSAQQFPDLHSELNLSSLELGDSALYFCASSVGLNEKLFFGSGTQLSVL.